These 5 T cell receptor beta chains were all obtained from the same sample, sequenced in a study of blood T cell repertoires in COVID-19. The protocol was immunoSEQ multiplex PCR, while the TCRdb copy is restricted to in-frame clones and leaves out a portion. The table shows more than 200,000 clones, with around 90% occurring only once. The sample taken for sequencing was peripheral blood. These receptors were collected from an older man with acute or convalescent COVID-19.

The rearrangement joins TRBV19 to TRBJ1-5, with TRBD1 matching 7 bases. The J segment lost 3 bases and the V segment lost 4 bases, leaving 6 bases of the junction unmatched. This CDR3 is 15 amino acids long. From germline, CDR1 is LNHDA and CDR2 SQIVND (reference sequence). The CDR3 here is CASSSTGDHNQPQHF. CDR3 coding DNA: TGTGCCAGTAGTAGTACAGGGGATCACAATCAGCCCCAGCATTTT.

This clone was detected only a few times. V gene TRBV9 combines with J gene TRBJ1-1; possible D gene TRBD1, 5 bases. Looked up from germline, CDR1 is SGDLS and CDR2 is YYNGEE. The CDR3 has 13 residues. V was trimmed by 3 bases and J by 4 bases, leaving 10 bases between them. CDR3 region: CASSASRGTEAFF. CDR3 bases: TGTGCCAGCAGCGCTTCTAGGGGCACTGAAGCTTTCTTT.

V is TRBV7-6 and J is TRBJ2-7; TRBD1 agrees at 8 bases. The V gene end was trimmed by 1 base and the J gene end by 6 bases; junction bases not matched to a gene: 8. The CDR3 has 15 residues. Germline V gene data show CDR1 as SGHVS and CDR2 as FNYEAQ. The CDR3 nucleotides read TGTGCCAGCAGCTTAGGGGCGGCAGGGGGCGGCGAGCAGTACTTC. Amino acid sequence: CASSLGAAGGGEQYF.

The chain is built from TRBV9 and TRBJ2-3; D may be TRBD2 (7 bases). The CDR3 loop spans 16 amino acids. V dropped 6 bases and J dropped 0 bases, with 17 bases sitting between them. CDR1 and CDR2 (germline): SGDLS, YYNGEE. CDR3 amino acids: CASTKGGGPSTDTQYF. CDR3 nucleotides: TGTGCCAGCACCAAAGGGGGGGGGCCGAGCACAGATACGCAGTATTTT. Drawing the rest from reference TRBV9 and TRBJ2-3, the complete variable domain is DSGVTQTPKHLITATGQRVTLRCSPRSGDLSVYWYQQSLDQGLQFLIQYYNGEERAKGNILERFSAQQFPDLHSELNLSSLELGDSALYFCASTKGGGPSTDTQYFGPGTRLTVL.

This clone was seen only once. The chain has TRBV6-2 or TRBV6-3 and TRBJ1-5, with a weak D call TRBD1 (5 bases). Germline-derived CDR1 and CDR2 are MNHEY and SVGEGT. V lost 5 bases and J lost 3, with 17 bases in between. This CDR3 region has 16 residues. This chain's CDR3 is CASSSRDSGPNQPQHF. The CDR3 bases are TGTGCCAGCAGTAGCCGGGACTCTGGCCCCAATCAGCCCCAGCATTTT.